This T cell receptor (beta chain) was observed in a study of cytomegalovirus exposure and HLA in healthy donors. V shed 1 base and J 8 bases; nucleotides not matched to a gene: 10. The V gene's germline CDR1 is KGHSH and CDR2 LQKENI. The CDR3 is 15 residues long. 13 Jbeta primers and 60 Vbeta primers were used for the PCR. Repertoires were generated with immunoSEQ multiplex PCR, while TCRdb's copy carries only in-frame clones and drops some. This table has 150,000 to 200,000 clones, over 60% appearing once. The sequenced sample was PBMCs. This TCR was sampled from a woman between 45 and 60 years old in good health and CMV-seropositive. The chain has TRBV18 and TRBJ1-2; 7 bases map to TRBD1. CDR3 DNA: TGTGCCAGCTCACCACTTCAGGGGGTGAGTGACGGCTACACCTTC. It yields the protein CASSPLQGVSDGYTF. The complete variable domain, with remaining parts taken from reference TRBV18 and TRBJ1-2, reads NAGVMQNPRHLVRRRGQEARLRCSPMKGHSHVYWYRQLPEEGLKFMVYLQKENIIDESGMPKERFSAEFPKEGPSILRIQQVVRGDSAAYFCASSPLQGVSDGYTFGSGTRLTVV.